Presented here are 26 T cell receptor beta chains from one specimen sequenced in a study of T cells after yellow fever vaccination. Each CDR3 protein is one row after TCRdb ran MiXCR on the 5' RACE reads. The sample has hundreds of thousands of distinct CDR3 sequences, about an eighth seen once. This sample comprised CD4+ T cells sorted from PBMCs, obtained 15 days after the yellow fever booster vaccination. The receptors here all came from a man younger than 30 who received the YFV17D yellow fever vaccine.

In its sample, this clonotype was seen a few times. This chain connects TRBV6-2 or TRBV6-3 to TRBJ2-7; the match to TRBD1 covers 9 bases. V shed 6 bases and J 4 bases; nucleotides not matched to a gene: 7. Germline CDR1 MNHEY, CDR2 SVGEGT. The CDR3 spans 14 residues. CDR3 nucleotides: TGTGCCAGCAGGCTACAGGGGGCTCATTACGAGCAGTACGTC. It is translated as CASRLQGAHYEQYV.

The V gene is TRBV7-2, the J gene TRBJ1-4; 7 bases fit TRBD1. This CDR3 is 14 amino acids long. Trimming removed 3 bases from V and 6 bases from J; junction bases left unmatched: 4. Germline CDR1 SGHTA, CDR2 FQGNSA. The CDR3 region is CASSFQGDHEKLFF. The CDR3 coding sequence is TGTGCCAGCAGCTTTCAGGGGGATCATGAAAAACTGTTTTTT. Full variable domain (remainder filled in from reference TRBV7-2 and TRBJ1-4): GAGVSQSPSNKVTEKGKDVELRCDPISGHTALYWYRQSLGQGLEFLIYFQGNSAPDKSGLPSDRFSAERTGGSVSTLTIQRTQQEDSAVYLCASSFQGDHEKLFFGSGTQLSVL.

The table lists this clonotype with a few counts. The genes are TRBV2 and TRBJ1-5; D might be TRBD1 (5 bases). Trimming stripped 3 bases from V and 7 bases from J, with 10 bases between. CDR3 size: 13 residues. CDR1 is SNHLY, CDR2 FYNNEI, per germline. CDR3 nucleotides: TGTGCCAGCAGTGATACGGGGCGGCAGCCCCAGCATTTT. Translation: CASSDTGRQPQHF.

The CDR3 DNA sequence: TGTGCCAGCAGCTTAGGAGGTCGGGCAGGGGAGTATTTT. It codes for CASSLGGRAGEYF. The gene calls are TRBV7-8 and TRBJ2-3, with D possibly TRBD1 on 6 matching bases. Per the germline V gene, CDR1 is SGHVS and CDR2 is FQNEAQ. CDR3 length: 13 amino acids. Trimming cost V 1 base and J 13 bases, with 15 bases left between them.

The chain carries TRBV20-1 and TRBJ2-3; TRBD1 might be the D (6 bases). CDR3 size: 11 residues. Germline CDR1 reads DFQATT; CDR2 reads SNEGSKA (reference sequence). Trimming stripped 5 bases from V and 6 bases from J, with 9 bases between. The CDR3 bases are TGCAGTGCTCGTACAGGGGATACGCAGTATTTT. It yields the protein CSARTGDTQYF.

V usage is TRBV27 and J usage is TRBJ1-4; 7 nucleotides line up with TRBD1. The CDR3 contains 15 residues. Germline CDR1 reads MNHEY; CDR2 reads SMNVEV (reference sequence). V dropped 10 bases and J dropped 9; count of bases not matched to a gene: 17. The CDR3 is CATRGWGNGSKKLFF. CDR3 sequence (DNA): TGTGCCACCAGGGGGTGGGGGAACGGCAGTAAAAAACTGTTTTTT.

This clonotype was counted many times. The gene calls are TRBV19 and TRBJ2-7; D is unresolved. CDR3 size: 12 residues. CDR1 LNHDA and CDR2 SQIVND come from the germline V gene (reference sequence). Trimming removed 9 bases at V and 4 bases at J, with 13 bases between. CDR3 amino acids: CARKSDGYEQYV. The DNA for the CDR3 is TGTGCCAGGAAGAGTGACGGGTACGAGCAGTACGTC.

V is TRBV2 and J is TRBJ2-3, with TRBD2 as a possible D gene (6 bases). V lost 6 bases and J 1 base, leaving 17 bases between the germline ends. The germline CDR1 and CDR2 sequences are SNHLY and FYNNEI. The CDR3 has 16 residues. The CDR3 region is CASSDPWRGGTDTQYF. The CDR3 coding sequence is TGTGCCAGCAGCGATCCTTGGCGGGGAGGCACAGATACGCAGTATTTT.

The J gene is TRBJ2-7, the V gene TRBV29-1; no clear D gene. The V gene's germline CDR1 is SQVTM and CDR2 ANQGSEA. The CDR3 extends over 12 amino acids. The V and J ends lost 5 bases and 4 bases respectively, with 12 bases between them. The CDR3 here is CSVSVGRYEQYF. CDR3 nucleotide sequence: TGCAGCGTTTCGGTAGGACGTTACGAGCAGTACTTC.

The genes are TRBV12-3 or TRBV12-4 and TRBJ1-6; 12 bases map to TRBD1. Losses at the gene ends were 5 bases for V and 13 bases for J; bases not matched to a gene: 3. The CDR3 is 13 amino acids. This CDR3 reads CASSLGTGGPLHF. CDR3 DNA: TGTGCCAGCAGTCTCGGGACAGGGGGCCCCCTCCACTTT.

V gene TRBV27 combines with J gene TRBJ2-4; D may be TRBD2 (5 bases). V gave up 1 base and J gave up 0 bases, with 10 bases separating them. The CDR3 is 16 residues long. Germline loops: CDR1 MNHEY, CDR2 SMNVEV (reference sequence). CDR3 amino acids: CASSLWAGLAKNIQYF. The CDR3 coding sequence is TGTGCCAGCAGTTTATGGGCGGGCCTAGCCAAAAACATTCAGTACTTC.

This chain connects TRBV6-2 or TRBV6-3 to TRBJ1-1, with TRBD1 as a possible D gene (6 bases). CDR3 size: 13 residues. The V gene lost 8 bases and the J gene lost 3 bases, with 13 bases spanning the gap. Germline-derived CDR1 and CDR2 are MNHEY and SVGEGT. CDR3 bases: TGTGCCAGCCAACAGGGTCCCTACACTGAAGCTTTCTTT. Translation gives CASQQGPYTEAFF.

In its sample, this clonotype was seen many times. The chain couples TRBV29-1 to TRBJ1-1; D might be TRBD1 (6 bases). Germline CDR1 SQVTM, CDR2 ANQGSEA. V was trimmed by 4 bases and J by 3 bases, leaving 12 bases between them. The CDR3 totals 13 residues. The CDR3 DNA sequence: TGCAGCGTTGTGCGACAGGTGGACACTGAAGCTTTCTTT. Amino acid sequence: CSVVRQVDTEAFF.

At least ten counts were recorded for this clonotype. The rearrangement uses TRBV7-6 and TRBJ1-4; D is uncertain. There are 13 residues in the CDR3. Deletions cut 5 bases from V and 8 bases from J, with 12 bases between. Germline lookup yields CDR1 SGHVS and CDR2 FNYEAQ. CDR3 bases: TGTGCCAGCAGCCCGGTCGTCGGGGAAAAACTGTTTTTT. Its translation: CASSPVVGEKLFF.

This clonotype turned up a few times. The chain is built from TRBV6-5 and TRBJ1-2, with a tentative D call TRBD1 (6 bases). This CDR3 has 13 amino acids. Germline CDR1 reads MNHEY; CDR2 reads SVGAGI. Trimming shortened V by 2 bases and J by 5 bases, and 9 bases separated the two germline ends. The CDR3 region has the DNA TGTGCCAGCAGTTACAGGGGGGGGTATGGCTACACCTTC. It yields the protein CASSYRGGYGYTF.

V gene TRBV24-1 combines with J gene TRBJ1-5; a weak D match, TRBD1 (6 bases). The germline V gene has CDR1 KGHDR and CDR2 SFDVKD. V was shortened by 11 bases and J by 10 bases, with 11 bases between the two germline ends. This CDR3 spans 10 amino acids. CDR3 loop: CARNREPQHF. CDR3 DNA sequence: TGTGCCAGAAACAGGGAACCCCAGCATTTT.

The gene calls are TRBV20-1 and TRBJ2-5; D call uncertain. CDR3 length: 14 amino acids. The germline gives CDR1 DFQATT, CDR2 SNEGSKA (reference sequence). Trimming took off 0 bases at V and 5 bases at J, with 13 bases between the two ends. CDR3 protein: CSARDGRLGETQYF. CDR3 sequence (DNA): TGCAGTGCTAGAGATGGGCGCTTGGGGGAGACCCAGTACTTC.

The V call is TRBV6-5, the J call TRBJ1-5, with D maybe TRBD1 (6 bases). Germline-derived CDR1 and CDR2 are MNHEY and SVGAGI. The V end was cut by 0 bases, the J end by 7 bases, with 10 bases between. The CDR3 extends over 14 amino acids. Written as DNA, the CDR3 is TGTGCCAGCAGTTACTCGAAGGGGGGCCAGCCCCAGCATTTT. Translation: CASSYSKGGQPQHF.

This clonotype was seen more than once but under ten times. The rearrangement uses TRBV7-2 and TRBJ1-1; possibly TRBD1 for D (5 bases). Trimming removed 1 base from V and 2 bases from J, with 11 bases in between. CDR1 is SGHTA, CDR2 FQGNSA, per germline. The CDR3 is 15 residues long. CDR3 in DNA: TGTGCCAGCAGCTTAGGTCAGGGTCCCAACACTGAAGCTTTCTTT. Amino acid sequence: CASSLGQGPNTEAFF.

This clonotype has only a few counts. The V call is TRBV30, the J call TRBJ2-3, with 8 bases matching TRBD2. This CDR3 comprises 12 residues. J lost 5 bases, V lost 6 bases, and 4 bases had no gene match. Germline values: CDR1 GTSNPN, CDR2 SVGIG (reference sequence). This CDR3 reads CACGRAGDTQYF. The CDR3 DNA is TGTGCCTGCGGGAGGGCTGGAGATACGCAGTATTTT.

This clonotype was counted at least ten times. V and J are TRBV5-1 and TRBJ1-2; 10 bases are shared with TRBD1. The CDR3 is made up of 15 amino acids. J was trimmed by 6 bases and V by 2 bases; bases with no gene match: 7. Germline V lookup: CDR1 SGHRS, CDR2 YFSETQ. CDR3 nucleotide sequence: TGCGCCAGCAGCTTCGGACAGGGGGAAAGGGATGGCTACACCTTC. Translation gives CASSFGQGERDGYTF.

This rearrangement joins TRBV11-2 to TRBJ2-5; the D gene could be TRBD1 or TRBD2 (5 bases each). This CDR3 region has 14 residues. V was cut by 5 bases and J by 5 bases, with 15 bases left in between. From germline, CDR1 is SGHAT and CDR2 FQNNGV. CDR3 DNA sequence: TGTGCCAGCAGCCAACGACAGCGGCAGGAGACCCAGTACTTC. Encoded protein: CASSQRQRQETQYF.

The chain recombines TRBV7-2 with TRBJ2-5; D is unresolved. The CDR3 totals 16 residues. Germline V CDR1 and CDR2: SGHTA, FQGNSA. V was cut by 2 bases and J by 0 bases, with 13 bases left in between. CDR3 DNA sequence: TGTGCCAGCAGCTTATATAGGGCTATGTACCAAGAGACCCAGTACTTC. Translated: CASSLYRAMYQETQYF.

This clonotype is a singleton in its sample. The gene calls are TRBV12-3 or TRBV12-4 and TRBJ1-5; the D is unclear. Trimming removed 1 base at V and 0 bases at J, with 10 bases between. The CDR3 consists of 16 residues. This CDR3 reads CASSLDTGYSNQPQHF. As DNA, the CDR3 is TGTGCCAGCAGTTTAGATACGGGGTATAGCAATCAGCCCCAGCATTTT.

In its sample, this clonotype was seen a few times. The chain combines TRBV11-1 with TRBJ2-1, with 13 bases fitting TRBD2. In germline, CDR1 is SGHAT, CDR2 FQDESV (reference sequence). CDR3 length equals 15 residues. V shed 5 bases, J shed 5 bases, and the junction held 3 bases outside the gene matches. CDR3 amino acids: CASSRGLAGDNEQFF. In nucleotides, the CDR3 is TGTGCCAGCAGCCGCGGACTAGCGGGGGACAATGAGCAGTTCTTC.

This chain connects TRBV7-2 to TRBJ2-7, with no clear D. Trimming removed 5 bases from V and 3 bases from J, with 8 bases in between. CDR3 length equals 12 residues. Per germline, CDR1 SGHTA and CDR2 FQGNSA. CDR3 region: CASSPTNYEQYF. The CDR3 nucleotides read TGTGCCAGCAGCCCCACAAACTACGAGCAGTACTTC.